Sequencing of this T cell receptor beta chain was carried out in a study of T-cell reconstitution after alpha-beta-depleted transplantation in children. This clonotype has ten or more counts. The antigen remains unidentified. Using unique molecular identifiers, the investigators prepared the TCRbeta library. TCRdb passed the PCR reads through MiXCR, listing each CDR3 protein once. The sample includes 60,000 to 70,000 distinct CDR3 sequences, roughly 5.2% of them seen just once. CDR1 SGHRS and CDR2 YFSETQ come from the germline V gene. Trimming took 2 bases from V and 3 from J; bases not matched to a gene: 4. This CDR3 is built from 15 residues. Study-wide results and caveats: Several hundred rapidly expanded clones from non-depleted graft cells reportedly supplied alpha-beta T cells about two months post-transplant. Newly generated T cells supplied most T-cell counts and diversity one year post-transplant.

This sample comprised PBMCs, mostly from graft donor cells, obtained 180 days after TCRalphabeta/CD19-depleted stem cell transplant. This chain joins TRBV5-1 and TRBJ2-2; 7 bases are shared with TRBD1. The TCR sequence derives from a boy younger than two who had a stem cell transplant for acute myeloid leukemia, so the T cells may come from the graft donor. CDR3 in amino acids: CASSFGQGDTGELFF. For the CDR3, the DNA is TGCGCCAGCAGCTTTGGGCAGGGGGACACCGGGGAGCTGTTTTTT.